This record looks at one T cell receptor (beta chain) sequence and its context. Its antigen specificity is not known. No much larger clonotype is one base removed from it; base qualities were not supplied. Its CDR3 holds 15 amino acids, cysteine through phenylalanine. The DNA shown is the 45-base CDR3, in frame from base 1. CDR1 is given as MDHEN and CDR2 as SYDVKM, both from the germline V gene. After removal of 4 bases from V and 6 bases from J, the junction retains 9 bases not matched to a gene. For sequencing of the TCRbeta CDR3 region, genomic DNA was extracted from the sorted cells. The immunoSEQ Assay was used to sequence the TCRbeta CDR3 regions. In its TCRdb copy, this immuneACCESS table keeps in-frame sequences only and misses some clones. Where compared with another copy, unresolved V genes explain less than half of these, and the others have no known cause. Within this sample are some 70,000 clones, with almost 85% of them counted one time only. The top ten constitute roughly 2% of the sample.

The entry originates in a study of OX40 agonist ivuxolimab in advanced cancers. About the investigation overall: The costimulatory receptor OX40 (CD134) was targeted by ivuxolimab, a fully human IgG2 agonistic monoclonal antibody. The monotherapy dose-escalation portion (N of about 50 patients) of the phase I ivuxolimab trial is reported in the paper. The point of sequencing TCRbeta in the periphery was to test whether ivuxolimab changed TCR sequence diversity and drove clonal T-cell expansion. Intravenous ivuxolimab was administered to patients every 2 weeks at six dose levels: 0.01, 0.1, 0.3, 1.5, 3 and 10 mg/kg. Patients were allowed to have had prior anti-PD-1, anti-PD-L1 or anti-CTLA-4 therapy, and more than 35% of the dose-escalation patients had been treated with checkpoint inhibitors. A male proportion of roughly 80% and a mean age of around 60 years, ranging from roughly 20 to 80, were recorded for the dose-escalation cohort. Three dose-escalation patients achieved partial responses, one with hepatocellular carcinoma and two with cutaneous melanoma. Of the approximately 54 dose-escalation patients, hepatocellular carcinoma was present in approximately 20, melanoma in approximately 15, renal cell carcinoma in 9 and head and neck cancer in 9. General findings and caveats noted by the study authors: Antigen specificity was not determined for the clonally expanded peripheral T cells. After ivuxolimab, expanded clones were on average more numerous among CD8+ T cells than among CD4+ T cells. In partial responders in the 0.1-3.0 mg/kg groups, normalized peripheral clonal expansion was found to be among the lowest, especially among CD8+ T cells. At doses from 0.1 to 3.0 mg/kg, clonal expansion was seen in both CD4+ and CD8+ blood T cells between baseline and week 6. Low levels of normalized T-cell clonal expansion were also seen in some patients who did not respond.

Patients with autoimmune disease history or receiving systemic immunosuppression were excluded from the trial. In every dose cohort, peripheral blood was drawn for TCR sequencing at baseline, cycle 4 day 1, and cycle 7 day 1. The samples were drawn from a first-in-human, open-label, multicenter phase I dose-escalation trial of ivuxolimab. Adults with locally advanced or metastatic head and neck squamous cell, hepatocellular, melanoma or renal cell carcinoma were enrolled in the trial. Before TCR sequencing, CD4+ and CD8+ T cells were separately sorted from peripheral blood. The TCR sequence derives from an adult with an advanced solid tumor such as melanoma, head and neck, liver or kidney cancer. The sequences come from CD4+ or CD8+ T cells sorted from blood, collected in a trial of the OX40 agonist ivuxolimab. The rearrangement combines TRBV28 with TRBJ1-5; 7 central bases correspond to TRBD1. The sequence in DNA is TGTGCCAGCAGTTCAGTACAGGGGAACGGTCAGCCCCAGCATTTT. This translates into CASSSVQGNGQPQHF.